This T cell receptor (beta chain) was retrieved from a study of identical twins (dated by TCRdb to 2015 to 2016). Regarding the research as a whole: To test whether fetal clonotypes persist, the study used deep sequencing on TCR alpha and beta repertoires from monozygotic twins, unrelated adults of various ages, and cord blood. To rule out contamination, replicate twin experiments were performed at different times with different library preparation protocols.

Reading the germline V gene gives CDR1 LGHNA and CDR2 YNFKEQ. Trimming accounts for 4 bases at V and 15 bases at J, while the number of junction bases matched to no gene is 9. Measured from the cysteine to the phenylalanine, the CDR3 is 15 residues long. CDR3 DNA is the only sequence kept; it has 45 bases, read in frame from the first base. The library came from 5' RACE. The instrument given in TCRdb is Illumina HiSeq 2000. A universal primer binding site was added through template switching, and the final cDNA carried a unique molecular identifier so that TCR cDNA molecules could be counted accurately. Specific primers in the conserved constant-segment region were used to synthesize first-strand cDNA for TCR alpha and beta chains. Each cDNA library was double barcoded, with a SMART-Mk sample barcode plus Illumina barcodes, to control for contamination. TruSeq adapter sequences and Illumina sample barcodes were added in two successive PCR steps. The TCR alpha and beta cDNA libraries were sequenced on the Illumina HiSeq platform using custom primers. The published analysis was carried out like this. Unique molecular identifiers were extracted from raw reads with MiGEC, and CDR3 positions were determined with MiXCR. Recombination models were inferred per individual with the repgenHMM and IGoR tools using an EM algorithm. The tcR package in R was used for shared clonotype analysis, with sharing normalized by the product of cloneset sizes. To study raw recombination without the effects of thymic and clonal selection, out-of-frame nonproductive sequences were analyzed. TCRdb reran the public reads through fastp at Q25 and MiXCR, keeping productive beta chains. Rows with a matching CDR3 protein are joined into one entry that keeps the most common DNA and genes. TCRdb's processing, not the authors' own work, is the source of the V and J calls. A total of 350,000 or so distinct CDR3 sequences appear in this sample, around 9% of them only once. The ten largest clonotypes hold 8% to 9.5% of the sample.

General findings and caveats noted by the study authors: Zero-insertion analyses could be partly confounded by invariant T cells such as MAIT and iNKT, although diverse VJ usage argued against such confounding for most clonotypes. A weaker excess of twin sharing was found in beta out-of-frame sequences because the signal-to-noise ratio was lowered by fewer shared sequences. In monozygotic twins, recombination models systematically underestimated out-of-frame TCR alpha sharing, but the models matched the sharing seen between unrelated individuals. Because the same donors could not be followed over many years, the conclusions relied on cross-sectional statistical analysis. Fewer insertions were carried by abundant cord blood beta clonotypes; a weaker similar trend was observed in young adult naive repertoires, while no such trend was observed in memory repertoires. Compared with coincidental sharing between unrelated individuals, out-of-frame TCR alpha sequences shared between twins showed an excess of sequences with low generation probability.

Remarks on this clonotype: Its antigen is unknown. Base quality data are lacking; no much larger clone is found one base away.

Every donor was a healthy Caucasian. The researchers also sequenced three unrelated adults who were not twins: a male aged 18 to 30, a male aged 50 to 59, and a female aged 50 to 59. Using Miltenyi CD45RO+ enrichment and human naive T-cell isolation kits, memory (CD45RO+) and naive T cells were isolated from PBMC. The TCR comes from a woman in her forties or fifties in good health. Sequencing used naive T cells sorted from blood. The cell subset or site label corresponds to: cells isolated with a human naive T-cell isolation kit. The chain is assembled from TRBV4-2 and TRBJ2-1, and TRBD2 matches 16 of the central bases. CDR3 protein: CASSPGTSGRAFRFF. In nucleotides, the sequence is TGTGCCAGCAGCCCGGGGACTAGCGGGAGGGCCTTTCGGTTCTTC.